This note documents a single T cell receptor beta chain sequence. Its cognate antigen is unknown. The data are from a study of PD-L1 blockade in urothelial cancer. Turning to the study itself: Individuals in the cohort had been given 0 to 3 earlier chemotherapy regimens. Findings and limits, study-wide: Where pretreatment blood TCR clonality fell below the median, better survival was predicted.

Time point: pretreatment peripheral blood. The J segment lost 6 bases and the V segment lost 4 bases, leaving 12 bases of the junction unmatched. The CDR3 runs to 15 residues. Germline-derived CDR1 and CDR2 are SGHNT and YYREEE (reference sequence). Sequenced by immunoSEQ multiplex PCR; TCRdb stores in-frame clones only, minus some. The table records about 43,000 clones, around 80% of them present only once. The chain links TRBV5-4 to TRBJ2-7, with TRBD2 matching 8 bases. Sequenced material: PBMCs, taken around atezolizumab (anti-PD-L1) treatment. This TCR came from a man in his fifties or sixties with urothelial cancer. As DNA, the CDR3 is TGTGCCAGCAGCCCGGGGGGGACCAAGATAGTCGAGCAGTACTTC. Translated, it gives CASSPGGTKIVEQYF.